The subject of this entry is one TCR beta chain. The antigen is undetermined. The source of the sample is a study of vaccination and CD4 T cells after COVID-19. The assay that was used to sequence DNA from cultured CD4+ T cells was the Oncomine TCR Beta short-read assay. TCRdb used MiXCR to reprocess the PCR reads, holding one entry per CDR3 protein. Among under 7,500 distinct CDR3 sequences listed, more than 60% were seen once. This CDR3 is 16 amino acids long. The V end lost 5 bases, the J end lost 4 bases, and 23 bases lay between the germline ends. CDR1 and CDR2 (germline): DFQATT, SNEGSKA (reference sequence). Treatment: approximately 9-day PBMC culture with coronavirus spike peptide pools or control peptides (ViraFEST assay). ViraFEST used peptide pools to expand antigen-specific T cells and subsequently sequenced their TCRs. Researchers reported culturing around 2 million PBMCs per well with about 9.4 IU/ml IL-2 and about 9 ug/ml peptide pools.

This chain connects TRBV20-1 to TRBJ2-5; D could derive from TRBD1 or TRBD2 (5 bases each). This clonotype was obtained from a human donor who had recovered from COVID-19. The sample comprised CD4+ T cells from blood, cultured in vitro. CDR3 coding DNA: TGCAGTGCTCTAACAATTAGGGGACGGTCCATAGAGACCCAGTACTTC. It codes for CSALTIRGRSIETQYF.